These 29 T cell receptor beta chains were all obtained from the same sample, sequenced in a study of human T cells and chemical hapten exposure. TCRdb reprocessed the RACE reads via MiXCR and lists one record per CDR3 protein. Among about 350,000 distinct CDR3 sequences, about 5% were seen once, and the ten largest hold over 7%. Described time point: pre-sensitization, week 0. Treatment noted: therapeutic diphenylcyclopropenone sensitization with weekly scalp DPC. The source material was whole blood, sampled in connection with sensitization to the hapten diphenylcyclopropenone (DPC). The receptors shown here come from a woman under 30 with alopecia areata. Some clones in this sample may be carry-over from other donors' samples.

This clonotype has at least ten counts. J is TRBJ1-5 and V is TRBV19, with TRBD1 matching 8 bases. CDR3 length equals 16 residues. Per germline, CDR1 LNHDA and CDR2 SQIVND (reference sequence). After removal of 5 bases from V and 3 bases from J, the junction contained 9 bases not matched to a gene. CDR3 sequence reads: CASSPRRDRNNQPQHF. The CDR3 DNA sequence: TGTGCCAGTAGTCCCCGCCGGGACAGGAACAATCAGCCCCAGCATTTT.

This clonotype occurred a few times. J is TRBJ2-3 and V is TRBV4-3; D gene uncertain. CDR1 is LGHNA, CDR2 YSLEER, per germline. There are 15 residues in the CDR3. The germline V and J ends were trimmed by 1 base and 0 bases, with 8 bases remaining between them. The CDR3 here is CASSQGDVSTDTQYF. The CDR3 DNA reads TGCGCCAGCAGCCAAGGGGATGTTAGCACAGATACGCAGTATTTT.

On this clonotype: A read error may be the cause here, since a much bigger clone is one base away. This chain joins TRBV29-1 and TRBJ2-3; no firm D call. The CDR3 consists of 12 residues. Per germline, CDR1 SQVTM and CDR2 ANQGSEA. The CDR3 DNA reads TGCAGCGTGTCCCCTCCCGCAGATATGCAGTATTTT. This encodes CSVSPPADMQYF.

V usage is TRBV20-1 and J usage is TRBJ2-7; tentative D call: TRBD1 (6 bases). Trimming pared 3 bases from V and 0 bases from J, leaving 27 bases between. Germline V gene sequence: CDR1 DFQATT, CDR2 SNEGSKA (reference sequence). The CDR3 runs to 19 residues. CDR3 sequence (DNA): TGCAGTGCTAGCTCCGGGGCGGTGGATCCTCAGGGGCTCTCCTACGAGCAGTACTTC. Protein product: CSASSGAVDPQGLSYEQYF.

This clonotype showed up just a few times. The chain employs TRBV6-2 or TRBV6-3 and TRBJ1-5, with 7 bases lining up with TRBD1. CDR1 is MNHEY and CDR2 is SVGEGT in the germline V gene. The CDR3 sequence is 12 residues long. Trimming removed 5 bases from V and 10 bases from J; junction bases left unmatched: 5. The CDR3 sequence is CASSPDRPPQHF. The CDR3 DNA reads as TGTGCCAGCAGTCCGGACAGGCCTCCCCAGCATTTT.

The table lists this clonotype with many counts. This chain joins TRBV5-1 and TRBJ2-7, with a possible D match to TRBD1 (6 bases). The CDR3 is made up of 13 amino acids. The germline gives CDR1 SGHRS, CDR2 YFSETQ. Trimming stripped 5 bases from V and 5 bases from J, with 14 bases between. CDR3 in amino acids: CASRSNRDHEQYF. The CDR3 coding sequence is TGCGCCAGCAGATCAAACAGGGACCACGAGCAGTACTTC.

J is TRBJ2-7 and V is TRBV20-1, with D possibly TRBD1 on 6 matching bases. In germline, CDR1 is DFQATT, CDR2 SNEGSKA (reference sequence). Trimming shortened V by 2 bases and J by 4 bases, and 15 bases separated the two germline ends. The CDR3 consists of 14 residues. The CDR3 spells CSARLRTAPYEQYF. For the CDR3, the DNA is TGCAGTGCTAGATTACGGACAGCACCTTACGAGCAGTACTTC.

This chain links TRBV6-2 or TRBV6-3 with TRBJ1-6; 8 bases align to TRBD1. V lost 0 bases, J lost 14 bases, and 12 bases stayed unmatched. Germline V lookup: CDR1 MNHEY, CDR2 SVGEGT. The CDR3 extends over 16 amino acids. Here the CDR3 reads CASSYSTGDPELTLHF. The CDR3 DNA follows: TGTGCCAGCAGTTACTCGACAGGGGACCCCGAATTGACCCTCCACTTT.

This clonotype appeared many times. This sequence joins TRBV20-1 and TRBJ2-1, with 9 nucleotides matching TRBD2. CDR3 size: 15 residues. J lost 2 bases, V lost 6 bases, and 8 bases had no gene match. Looked up from germline, CDR1 is DFQATT and CDR2 is SNEGSKA (reference sequence). The CDR3 coding sequence is TGCAGTGCCCCCGTGCTAGCGGGGACCTACAATGAGCAGTTCTTC. It is translated as CSAPVLAGTYNEQFF.

The table lists this clonotype with many counts. The rearrangement joins TRBV29-1 to TRBJ2-3, with D possibly being TRBD2 (6 bases). There are 14 residues in the CDR3. Germline V gene sequence: CDR1 SQVTM, CDR2 ANQGSEA. The germline V and J ends were trimmed by 0 bases and 7 bases, with 14 bases remaining between them. CDR3 coding DNA: TGCAGCGTTGAAGAGCGGGGACGGTCAAATACGCAGTATTTT. This encodes CSVEERGRSNTQYF.

Ten or more counts support this clonotype. The J gene is TRBJ1-5, the V gene TRBV12-5; D might be TRBD1 (5 bases). Germline V gene sequence: CDR1 LGHNT, CDR2 FRNRAP. The V gene lost 7 bases and the J gene lost 1 base, with 20 bases spanning the gap. The CDR3 totals 17 residues. CDR3: CASALSGTAGSNQPQHF. CDR3 in DNA: TGTGCTAGTGCCCTCTCAGGGACGGCAGGGAGCAATCAGCCCCAGCATTTT.

The V call is TRBV6-6, the J call TRBJ1-6, with a tentative D call TRBD1 (5 bases). Trimming stripped 5 bases from V and 7 bases from J, with 15 bases between. The CDR3 totals 15 residues. Germline CDR1 reads MNHNY; CDR2 reads SVGAGI (reference sequence). The CDR3 DNA sequence: TGTGCCAGCAGTCCCAGTGGGACGGGGAATTCACCCCTCCACTTT. Its protein product is CASSPSGTGNSPLHF.

The V gene is TRBV6-5, the J gene TRBJ1-3, with a tentative D call TRBD1 (5 bases). The CDR3 length is 16 residues. V shed 2 bases and J shed 0 bases, with 11 bases lying between them. The germline V gene encodes CDR1 MNHEY and CDR2 SVGAGI. The CDR3 loop reads CASSYRGDNSGNTIYF. The CDR3 region has the DNA TGTGCCAGCAGTTACAGGGGCGATAACTCTGGAAACACCATATATTTT.

This clonotype was counted at least ten times. The V gene is TRBV4-1, the J gene TRBJ2-1; no reliable D call. CDR3 size: 13 residues. Germline CDR1 reads MGHRA; CDR2 reads YSYEKL. Trimming shortened V by 4 bases and J by 9 bases, and 13 bases separated the two germline ends. The CDR3 loop reads CASSPKVIGEQFF. CDR3 DNA sequence: TGCGCCAGCAGCCCTAAGGTTATAGGTGAGCAGTTCTTC.

J is TRBJ1-1 and V is TRBV20-1; D remains unclear. The ends were cut back, 5 bases at V and 0 bases at J, with 13 bases in the middle. This CDR3 comprises 14 residues. The germline V gene has CDR1 DFQATT and CDR2 SNEGSKA (reference sequence). As DNA, the CDR3 is TGCAGTGCTCGAAAACAGAGAATGAACACTGAAGCTTTCTTT. It yields the protein CSARKQRMNTEAFF.

The chain couples TRBV24-1 to TRBJ2-1; perhaps TRBD1 as D (5 bases). The V and J ends lost 5 bases and 5 bases respectively, with 18 bases between them. Germline V gene data show CDR1 as KGHDR and CDR2 as SFDVKD. There are 16 residues in the CDR3. CDR3 nucleotides: TGTGCCACCAGTGGGAACAGCTTCAAGGGGAACAATGAGCAGTTCTTC. Translating gives CATSGNSFKGNNEQFF.

A few counts support this clonotype. The chain joins TRBV6-2 or TRBV6-3 to TRBJ1-2; D not certain. The CDR3 sequence is 13 residues long. Trimming took 4 bases from V and 1 from J, leaving 7 bases between them. CDR1 is MNHEY and CDR2 is SVGEGT in the germline V gene. Here the CDR3 reads CASSLSVNYGYTF. CDR3 nucleotides: TGTGCCAGCAGTTTGTCGGTTAACTATGGCTACACCTTC.

This clonotype was observed a handful of times. V and J are TRBV27 and TRBJ1-2, with no clear D. Germline V gives CDR1 MNHEY, CDR2 SMNVEV (reference sequence). Trimming removed 3 bases at V and 6 bases at J, with 11 bases between. The CDR3 has 13 amino acids. The CDR3: CASSFSVGNGYTF. CDR3 DNA sequence: TGTGCCAGCAGTTTTTCTGTGGGAAATGGCTACACCTTC.

The chain employs TRBV6-5 and TRBJ2-5, with 8 bases aligning to TRBD2. This CDR3 has 15 amino acids. Trimming cost V 6 bases and J 4 bases; bases outside gene matches: 10. Germline V CDR1 and CDR2: MNHEY, SVGAGI. CDR3 nucleotides: TGTGCCAGCAGCACCCCCGGGGGGGGTCGAGAGACCCAGTACTTC. Protein sequence: CASSTPGGGRETQYF.

The V and J genes are TRBV20-1 and TRBJ1-6; 7 nucleotides match TRBD1. V lost 6 bases to trimming and J lost 9 bases; unmatched junction nucleotides: 11. CDR3 length equals 14 residues. Germline values: CDR1 DFQATT, CDR2 SNEGSKA (reference sequence). The DNA for the CDR3 is TGCAGTGCGCCGACAGGGCCCAGAGGTTCACCCCTCCACTTT. Translation gives CSAPTGPRGSPLHF.

This clonotype was seen a handful of times. The rearrangement links TRBV7-2 to TRBJ2-2; D is perhaps TRBD1 or TRBD2 (6 bases each). Trimming removed 1 base at V and 6 bases at J, with 21 bases between. The length of the CDR3 is 18 residues. Germline CDR1 reads SGHTA; CDR2 reads FQGNSA. CDR3 nucleotides: TGTGCCAGCAGCTTAGTTGGGGGGCCCAGGGTAACGGCCGGGGAGCTGTTTTTT. Translation: CASSLVGGPRVTAGELFF.

At least ten counts were recorded for this clonotype. V usage is TRBV3-1 and J usage is TRBJ2-3; the D is unclear. Trimming stripped 6 bases from V and 0 bases from J, with 10 bases between. This CDR3 has 14 residues. The germline V gene encodes CDR1 LGHDT and CDR2 YNNKEL (reference sequence). The CDR3 DNA reads TGTGCCAGCAGGCGGACCCCTAGCACAGATACGCAGTATTTT. Protein sequence: CASRRTPSTDTQYF.

In this sample, this clonotype turned up many times. The chain recombines TRBV5-1 with TRBJ2-3; the D gene is possibly TRBD1 (6 bases). The ends were cut back, 4 bases at V and 5 bases at J, with 14 bases in the middle. Germline V gene lookup returns CDR1 SGHRS and CDR2 YFSETQ. CDR3 length: 14 amino acids. The CDR3 region is CASSRTVSVDTQYF. CDR3 bases: TGCGCCAGCAGCCGGACAGTGAGCGTAGATACGCAGTATTTT.

This clonotype was counted only a few times. The CDR3 sequence is CASSYSAQPQHF. The DNA of the CDR3 is TGTGCCAGCAGTTACTCGGCTCAGCCCCAGCATTTT. The V and J genes are TRBV6-2 or TRBV6-3 and TRBJ1-5; D is undetermined. In germline, CDR1 is MNHEY, CDR2 SVGEGT. The CDR3 has 12 amino acids. V was trimmed by 0 bases and J by 6 bases, leaving 3 bases between them.

The V call is TRBV6-2 or TRBV6-3, the J call TRBJ1-5; TRBD1 aligns across 10 bases. The CDR3 sequence is 18 residues long. The junction had 11 bases not matched to a gene; V was cut back by 2 bases and J by 4 bases. The germline V gene has CDR1 MNHEY and CDR2 SVGEGT. The CDR3 here is CASSYRAGQGKINQPQHF. The CDR3 coding sequence is TGTGCCAGCAGTTACCGTGCGGGACAGGGGAAGATTAATCAGCCCCAGCATTTT.

The genes are TRBV4-3 and TRBJ1-2, with D possibly matching TRBD1 (5 bases). V dropped 0 bases and J dropped 10 bases, with 15 bases sitting between them. The CDR3 has 14 amino acids. CDR1 LGHNA and CDR2 YSLEER come from the germline V gene. CDR3 sequence (DNA): TGCGCCAGCAGCCAAGACAGGGTCGTTCGTTACTACACCTTC. Amino acid sequence: CASSQDRVVRYYTF.

The chain has TRBV6-6 and TRBJ2-7; D is perhaps TRBD2 (6 bases). Trimming took 0 bases from V and 1 from J, leaving 7 bases between them. There are 14 residues in the CDR3. Per the germline V gene, CDR1 is MNHNY and CDR2 is SVGAGI (reference sequence). The CDR3 DNA sequence: TGTGCCAGCAGTTACTCGGCGGGGTCCTACGAGCAGTACTTC. This translates into CASSYSAGSYEQYF.

This clonotype was seen a few times. This sequence joins TRBV10-2 and TRBJ2-3; TRBD2 matches 11 bases. The CDR3 sequence is 16 residues long. Trimming took 6 bases from V and 5 from J; bases not matched to a gene: 10. Germline-derived CDR1 and CDR2 are WSHSY and SAAADI. For the CDR3, the DNA is TGCGCCAGCAGCTCTCGTAGCGGGGGGGACGGAGATACGCAGTATTTT. It is translated as CASSSRSGGDGDTQYF.

In this sample, this clonotype turned up many times. The rearrangement joins TRBV24-1 to TRBJ2-5, with a weak D call TRBD1 (6 bases). CDR1 KGHDR and CDR2 SFDVKD come from the germline V gene. This CDR3 is built from 15 residues. The V end was cut by 2 bases, the J end by 2 bases, with 11 bases between. The CDR3 region has the DNA TGTGCCACCAGTGATTCCGGGACACGACAAGAGACCCAGTACTTC. Protein product: CATSDSGTRQETQYF.